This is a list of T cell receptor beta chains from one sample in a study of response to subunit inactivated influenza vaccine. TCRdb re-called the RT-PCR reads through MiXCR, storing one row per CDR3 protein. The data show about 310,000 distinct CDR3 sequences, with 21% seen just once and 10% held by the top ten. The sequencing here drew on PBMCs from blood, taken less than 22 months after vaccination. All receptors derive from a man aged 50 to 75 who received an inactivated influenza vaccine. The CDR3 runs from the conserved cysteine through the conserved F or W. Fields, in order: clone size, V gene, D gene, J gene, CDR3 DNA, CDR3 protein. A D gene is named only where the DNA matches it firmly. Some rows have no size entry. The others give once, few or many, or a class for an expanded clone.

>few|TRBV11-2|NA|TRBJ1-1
TGTGCCAGCAGCTTAGCAGTCATGAACACTGAAGCTTTCTTT
CASSLAVMNTEAFF
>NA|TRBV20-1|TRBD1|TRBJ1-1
TGCAGTGCTAACCCGACAGGGGGTGGATCTGCTTTCTTT
CSANPTGGGSAFF
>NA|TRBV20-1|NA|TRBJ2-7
TGCAGTGCTAGAGATCGGGGGTCCTCCTACGAGCAGTACTTC
CSARDRGSSYEQYF
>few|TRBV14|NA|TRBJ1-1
TGTGCCAGCAGCTCCGGGGTCCACGCTTTCTTT
CASSSGVHAFF
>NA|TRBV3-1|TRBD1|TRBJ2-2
TGTGCCAGCAGCCGGGTACAGGGGGAGAACACCGGGGAGCTGTTTTTT
CASSRVQGENTGELFF
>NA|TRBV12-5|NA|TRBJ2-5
TGTGCTAGTGGCCCATCAGGGGCCGGGGCCCAGTACTTC
CASGPSGAGAQYF
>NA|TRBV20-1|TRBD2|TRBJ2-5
TGCAGTGCTAGAGATCTCGCGGGAGCTCAAGAGACCCAGTACTTC
CSARDLAGAQETQYF
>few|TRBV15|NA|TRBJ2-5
TGTGCCACCAGCAGAGCCAAGGAGACCCAGTACTTC
CATSRAKETQYF
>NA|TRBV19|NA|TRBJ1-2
TGTGCCAGTAGTAAATCCCAGGACGGCCGCTATGGCTACACCTTC
CASSKSQDGRYGYTF
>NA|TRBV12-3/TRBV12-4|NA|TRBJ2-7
TGTGCCAGCAGTTTTGGGGGTCTGACCTACGAGCAGTACTTC
CASSFGGLTYEQYF
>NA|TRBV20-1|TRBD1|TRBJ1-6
TGCAGTGCAAGGGTAGAGGGACAGGGTTTATATTCACCCCTCCACTTT
CSARVEGQGLYSPLHF
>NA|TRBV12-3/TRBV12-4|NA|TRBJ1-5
TGTGCCAGCAGTCTTCTCGATCAGCCCCAGCATTTT
CASSLLDQPQHF
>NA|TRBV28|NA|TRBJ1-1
TGTGCCAGCAGTTCGCCAGCCAGGACGGGGAACACTGAAGCTTTCTTT
CASSSPARTGNTEAFF
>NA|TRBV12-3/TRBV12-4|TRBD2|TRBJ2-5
TGTGCCAGCACCTTCGGGGGGTATAACCAAGAGACCCAGTACTTC
CASTFGGYNQETQYF
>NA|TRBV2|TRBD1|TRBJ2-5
TGTGCCAGCAGTCGGGACAGTAAACAAGAGACCCAGTACTTC
CASSRDSKQETQYF
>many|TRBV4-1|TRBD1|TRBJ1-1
TGCGCCAGCAGCCAAGGACAGGGAGGGCCGAACACTGAAGCTTTCTTT
CASSQGQGGPNTEAFF
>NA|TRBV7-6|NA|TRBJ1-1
TGTGCCAGCAGCCCATCTGCAGGGGACGGTGAAGCTTTCTTT
CASSPSAGDGEAFF
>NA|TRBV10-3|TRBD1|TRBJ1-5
TGTGCCATCAGTACAGCCCGACAGGGACCCAATCAGCACCAGCATTTT
CAISTARQGPNQHQHF
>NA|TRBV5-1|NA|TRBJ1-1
TGCGCCAGCAGCCATAGGGGGGAGAGCACTGAAGCTTTCTTT
CASSHRGESTEAFF
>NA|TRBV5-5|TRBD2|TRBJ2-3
TGTGCCAGCTTCCCACTAGCGGGGTACACAGATACGCAGTATTTT
CASFPLAGYTDTQYF
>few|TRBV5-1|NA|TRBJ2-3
TGCGCCAGCAGCTTGGCCCTTTCGGCCCCAGATACGCAGTATTTT
CASSLALSAPDTQYF
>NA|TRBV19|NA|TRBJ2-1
TGTGCCAGTAGCAGTAGAGTACATACTTACAATGAGCAGTTCTTC
CASSSRVHTYNEQFF
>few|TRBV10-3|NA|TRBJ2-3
TGTGCCCACCGGGATAGCACAGATACGCAGTATTTT
CAHRDSTDTQYF
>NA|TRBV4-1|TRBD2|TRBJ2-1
TGCGCCAGCAGCCAGCTAGCGGGAGTCTACAATGAGCAGTTCTTC
CASSQLAGVYNEQFF
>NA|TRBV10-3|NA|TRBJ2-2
TGTGCCGCCACAGGGATGGGGGACACCGGGGAGCTGTTTTTT
CAATGMGDTGELFF
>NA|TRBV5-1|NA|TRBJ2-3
TGCGCCAGCAGCTATACGGGGGCTAGCACAGATACGCAGTATTTT
CASSYTGASTDTQYF
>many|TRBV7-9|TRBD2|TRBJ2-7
TGTGCCAGCAGCCCCTGGGCGGGAGGGCCGGGTCATGAGCAGTACTTC
CASSPWAGGPGHEQYF
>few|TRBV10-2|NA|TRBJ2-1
TGCGCCAGCAGTGAGGCAGGGAGGCAGTTCTTC
CASSEAGRQFF
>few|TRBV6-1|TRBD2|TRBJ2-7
TGTGCCACCAGCCTGGGGGGGAGTTCCTACGAGCAGTACTTC
CATSLGGSSYEQYF
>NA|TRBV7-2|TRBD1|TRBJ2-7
TGTGCCAGCAGCTTAGGGACAGGGTTCTACGAGCAGTACTTC
CASSLGTGFYEQYF
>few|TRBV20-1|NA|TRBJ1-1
TGCAGTGCTAGAGAGGGCACTGAAGCTTTCTTT
CSAREGTEAFF
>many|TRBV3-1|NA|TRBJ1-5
TGTGCCAGCAGCCAAGGAAGACAGCTTGCTCAGCCCCAGCATTTT
CASSQGRQLAQPQHF
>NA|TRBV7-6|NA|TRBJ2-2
TGTGCCAGCAGCTCGTTGGGCCGCACCGGGGAGCTGTTTTTT
CASSSLGRTGELFF
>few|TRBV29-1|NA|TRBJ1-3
TGCAGCGCACAGGGCTTCCACTCTGGAAACACCATATATTTT
CSAQGFHSGNTIYF
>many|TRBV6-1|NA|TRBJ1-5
TGTGCCAGCAGTACGGGGCAGAGCAATCAGCCCCAGCATTTT
CASSTGQSNQPQHF
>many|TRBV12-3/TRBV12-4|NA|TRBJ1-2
TGTGCCAGCAGTTTATCGGGGACCAACTATGGCTACACCTTC
CASSLSGTNYGYTF
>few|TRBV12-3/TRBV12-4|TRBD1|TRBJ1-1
TGTGCCAGCAGTATACAGGGGTTGTCCACTGAAGCTTTCTTT
CASSIQGLSTEAFF
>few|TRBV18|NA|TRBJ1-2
TGTGCCAGCTCACAGTTAGACTATGGCTACACCTTC
CASSQLDYGYTF
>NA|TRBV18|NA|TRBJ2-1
TGTGCCAGCTCACACGCAAGAGGCGGGTACTACAATGAGCAGTTCTTC
CASSHARGGYYNEQFF
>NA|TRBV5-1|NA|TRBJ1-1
TGCGCCAGCAGCTTGGCGGCGCGATCTGAAGCTTTCTTT
CASSLAARSEAFF
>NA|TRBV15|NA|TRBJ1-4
TGTGCCACCAGCAGAGATCGAGTCGGACCTAATGAAAAACTGTTTTTT
CATSRDRVGPNEKLFF
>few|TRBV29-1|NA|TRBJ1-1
TGCAGCGTTGAAGGCAGGAACACTGAAGCTTTCTTT
CSVEGRNTEAFF
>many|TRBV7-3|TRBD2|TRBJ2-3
TGTGCCAGCAGCCAAACGGGACTAGCAACAGATACGCAGTATTTT
CASSQTGLATDTQYF
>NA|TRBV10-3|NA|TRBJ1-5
TGTGCCATCAGTGAGTTCAATAAGCCCCAGCATTTT
CAISEFNKPQHF
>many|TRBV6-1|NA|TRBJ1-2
TGTGCCAGCAGAGACCGACAGGACACCTATGGCTACACCTTC
CASRDRQDTYGYTF
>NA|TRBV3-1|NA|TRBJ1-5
TGTGCCAGCAGCCAAGGATTGGGGCAGGGCCAGCCCCAGCATTTT
CASSQGLGQGQPQHF